A single sample is the source of the 6 T cell receptor beta chains below, sequenced in a study of CD8 T cells in ankylosing spondylitis. MiXCR, run by TCRdb on the 5' RACE reads, gives a single entry per CDR3 protein. Of more than 200,000 distinct CDR3 sequences listed, 20% to 30% are singletons. Sequenced: blood, either unsorted or a sorted T cell fraction (not recorded which). These receptors were obtained from a male donor with ankylosing spondylitis or in good health (not recorded which).

There are a few counts of this clonotype. The chain uses TRBV6-5 and TRBJ1-3; D ambiguous. CDR1 MNHEY and CDR2 SVGAGI come from the germline V gene. The CDR3 totals 14 residues. The V gene lost 6 bases and the J gene lost 4 bases, with 13 bases spanning the gap. The CDR3: CASRLGRRGNTIYF. CDR3 sequence (DNA): TGTGCCAGCAGGTTAGGACGGCGCGGAAACACCATATATTTT.

This clonotype was found many times. The CDR3 DNA is TGCAGTGCTAGAGATCCGGCAAGCTCTGGGGCCAACGTCCTGACTTTC. Translation: CSARDPASSGANVLTF. The chain carries TRBV20-1 and TRBJ2-6; D unclear. V gave up 0 bases and J gave up 0 bases, with 9 bases separating them. This CDR3 is 16 amino acids long. The germline CDR1 and CDR2 sequences are DFQATT and SNEGSKA (reference sequence).

This clonotype was seen repeatedly, ten times or more. V usage is TRBV29-1 and J usage is TRBJ2-1, with D perhaps assigned TRBD1 or TRBD2 (5 bases each). Trimming pared 1 base from V and 6 bases from J, leaving 19 bases between. The CDR3 loop spans 16 amino acids. Germline CDR1 and CDR2: SQVTM and ANQGSEA. The DNA for the CDR3 is TGCAGCGTTGAAGGGGCAGGGAGTATAGGGGTCAATGAGCAGTTCTTC. Amino acid sequence: CSVEGAGSIGVNEQFF.

The V gene is TRBV20-1, the J gene TRBJ2-1; D possibly corresponds to TRBD2 (6 bases). The CDR3 runs to 16 residues. Germline CDR1 reads DFQATT; CDR2 reads SNEGSKA (reference sequence). The V and J ends lost 4 bases and 0 bases respectively, with 16 bases between them. The CDR3 spells CSAISTDGSSYNEQFF. CDR3 nucleotide sequence: TGCAGTGCTATATCCACAGACGGGAGCTCCTACAATGAGCAGTTCTTC.

The CDR3 loop is CASSKYTGTGSNTEAFF. The DNA of the CDR3 is TGTGCCAGTAGTAAGTATACCGGGACAGGGTCGAACACTGAAGCTTTCTTT. This chain connects TRBV19 to TRBJ1-1; 9 nucleotides agree with TRBD1. Germline V CDR1 and CDR2: LNHDA, SQIVND (reference sequence). The trim removed 4 bases at V and 1 base at J, leaving 10 bases unmatched. The CDR3 is 17 residues long.

The sample holds many counts of this clonotype. CDR3 region: CASSSLSTEAFF. CDR3 DNA: TGTGCCAGCTCATCCCTCTCCACTGAAGCTTTCTTT. The chain is built from TRBV18 and TRBJ1-1; D not resolved. CDR1 and CDR2 from the germline V gene are KGHSH and LQKENI. The CDR3 runs 12 residues. With 5 bases removed from V and 4 bases from J, the gap between germline ends came to 8 bases.